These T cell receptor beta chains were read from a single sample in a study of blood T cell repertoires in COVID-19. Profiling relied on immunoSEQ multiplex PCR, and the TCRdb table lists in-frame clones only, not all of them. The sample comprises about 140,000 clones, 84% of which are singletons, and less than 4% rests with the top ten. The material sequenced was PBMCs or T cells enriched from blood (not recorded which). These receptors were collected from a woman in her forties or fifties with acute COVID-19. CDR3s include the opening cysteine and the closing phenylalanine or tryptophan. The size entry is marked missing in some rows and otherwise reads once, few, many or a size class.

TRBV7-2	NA	CASSSSGDQPQHF
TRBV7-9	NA	CASSLVGVSGNTIYF
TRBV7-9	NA	CASSLGQPNTEAFF
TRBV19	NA	CASSKGLAGGPQETQYF
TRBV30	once	CAWNRQGVGLNTEAFF
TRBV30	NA	CAWSLAGTTGELFF
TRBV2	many	CASSVGTSRVHEQYF
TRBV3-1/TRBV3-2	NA	CASSQDRQGASPLHF
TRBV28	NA	CASSQGGETEAFF
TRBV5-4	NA	CASSFRGRNEQFF
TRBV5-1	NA	CASSLVSGATNEKLFF
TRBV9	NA	CASSVAGGRGTDTQYF
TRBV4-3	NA	CANSHPLEANTEAFF
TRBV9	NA	CASSPDSSGNTIYF
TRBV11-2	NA	CASSAGTGPYEQYF
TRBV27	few	CASSKLDRGPTYEQYF
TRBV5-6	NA	CASSFSTGEAFF
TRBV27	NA	CASSLSPLFGQPQHF
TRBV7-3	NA	CASSPGGGRETQYF
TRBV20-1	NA	CSVSKRTEAFF
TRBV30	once	CAWSHRGGANEKLFF
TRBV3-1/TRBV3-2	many	CASSQATSDSGANVLTF
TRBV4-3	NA	CASSHGLGRGDFQETQYF
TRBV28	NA	CASGEGASYGYTF
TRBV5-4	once	CASSLGASSGRRGQYF
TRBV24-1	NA	CATSGDRGLVYTF
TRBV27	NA	CASSLSQGNQPQHF
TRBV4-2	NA	CASSQDSTVSYNEQFF
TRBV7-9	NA	CASSSRQGLTEAFF
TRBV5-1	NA	CASSPGLAGGRETQYF
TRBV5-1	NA	CASSLAMVGGRPDEQFF
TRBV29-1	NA	CSAGGAVTEAFF
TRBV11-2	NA	CASSERGDGLPFF
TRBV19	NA	CASSFQGAGANVLTF
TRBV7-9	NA	CASSLGTSGGYNEQFF
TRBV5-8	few	CASSRGGDEAFF
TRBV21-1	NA	CASSRGLAGGTGELFF
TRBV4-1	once	CASSQDRGTGGGGQYF
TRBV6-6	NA	CASSYGEGTEAFF
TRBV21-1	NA	CASSNWRQGSYEQYF
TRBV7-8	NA	CASSLLGLAGIQDEQFF
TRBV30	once	CAWRAKGPSGNTIYF
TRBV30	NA	CAWSPGTVNNEQFF
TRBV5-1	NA	CASSLRPGSQSSYEQYF
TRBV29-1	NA	CSVKGLQGSSPGNTIYF
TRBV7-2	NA	CASSLGRKETQYF
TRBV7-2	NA	CASSYQTGRPYNEQFF
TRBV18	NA	CASSRDREEKLFF
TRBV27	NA	CASSSTQTGSRAAFF
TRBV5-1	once	CASTLSGSYNEQFF
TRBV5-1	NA	CASSSSLYEQYF
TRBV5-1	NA	CASSLGQGVLNTIYF
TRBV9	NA	CASSGSGRAPETQYF